This T cell receptor (beta chain) is from a study of cytomegalovirus exposure and HLA in healthy donors. The length of the CDR3 is 11 residues. Germline lookup yields CDR1 LNHDA and CDR2 SQIVND (reference sequence). The V end lost 5 bases, the J end lost 10 bases, and 6 bases lay between the germline ends. General study results and limits: A later analysis reported that several of the most significant clusters appeared to be linked to common viral pathogens, among them Epstein-Barr virus. A link between a missense DCLRE1C variant and TCR beta V- and J-gene trimming emerged from a later analysis.

The PCR ran on 60 Vbeta and 13 Jbeta primers. Clones were sequenced by immunoSEQ multiplex PCR, and TCRdb holds only the in-frame ones, with some missing. The sample contains 160,000 or so clones, about 86% of which appear only once. With regard to this clone: Its antigen remains unidentified.

Source material: PBMCs. This chain uses TRBV19 with TRBJ1-6; D unclear. The sequence came from a woman aged 18-29 years in good health and CMV-seronegative. CDR3 loop: CASSGGSPLHF. The CDR3 nucleotides read TGTGCCAGTAGTGGAGGGTCACCCCTCCACTTT.